A selection of T cell receptor beta chains follows, all from one sample in a study of blood T cell repertoires in COVID-19. Clones were read by immunoSEQ multiplex PCR, and TCRdb kept only the in-frame ones, dropping some. Counted here are 200,000 to 250,000 clones, roughly nine tenths occurring once; the ten biggest clones make up about 3.3%. Sequencing was done on a sample of PBMCs or T cells enriched from blood (not recorded which). These receptor sequences come from a woman aged 18-29 years in a cohort exposed to, infected with or recovered from COVID-19 (not recorded which). Each CDR3 is given with its conserved first and last residue. The D gene is left open where the match is weak.

D gene,CDR3 length,V gene,J gene,CDR3 protein
.,16,TRBV2,TRBJ2-3,CASSEAPQEGADTQYF
TRBD1,18,TRBV18,TRBJ2-7,CASSPNHPRDRGAYEQYF
TRBD2,17,TRBV27,TRBJ2-3,CASSLFLAGGSTDTQYF
.,12,TRBV3-1/TRBV3-2,TRBJ1-2,CASSQVSYGYTF
.,14,TRBV9,TRBJ2-5,CASSVVGAGETQYF
TRBD1,13,TRBV27,TRBJ1-1,CASSTGDQTEAFF
TRBD1,14,TRBV10-3,TRBJ1-6,CAISEGQGISPLHF
.,12,TRBV6-5,TRBJ1-6,CASDQGSSPLHF
.,15,TRBV9,TRBJ2-1,CASSPWRDSYNEQFF
.,14,TRBV19,TRBJ2-5,CASASDQGGETQYF
TRBD1,16,TRBV6-5,TRBJ2-7,CASSYSDRGSAYEQYF
.,13,TRBV5-5,TRBJ1-2,CASSLDPVYGYTF
TRBD1,18,TRBV7-8,TRBJ1-6,CASSAPVDRASYNSPLHF
TRBD2,17,TRBV15,TRBJ2-7,CATSRALWGGSRYEQYF
TRBD2,15,TRBV29-1,TRBJ2-1,CSVREAPTGVNEQFF
TRBD2,16,TRBV5-1,TRBJ2-3,CASSLGSGGPGDTQYF
TRBD1,18,TRBV7-9,TRBJ1-5,CASSLAVSRDSTNQPQHF
.,16,TRBV28,TRBJ1-3,CASSPTTGLPGNTIYF
TRBD1,15,TRBV27,TRBJ2-7,CASSFPDRVENEQYF
TRBD1,12,TRBV10-3,TRBJ1-2,CAISEGGDGYTF
.,15,TRBV6-5,TRBJ1-4,CASSPLPATNEKLFF
TRBD2,18,TRBV7-9,TRBJ2-3,CASSFWLAGGKGTDTQYF
.,13,TRBV18,TRBJ1-2,CASSKDRSYGYTF
TRBD1,15,TRBV11-3,TRBJ1-5,CASSLTGDSNQPQHF
.,15,TRBV6-5,TRBJ2-1,CASSYARGMRNEQFF
.,14,TRBV6-5,TRBJ1-3,CASTPSILANTIYF
.,15,TRBV6-5,TRBJ1-5,CASSRIGDSNQPQHF
TRBD2,15,TRBV11-2,TRBJ2-5,CASRTRGTSTETQYF
.,12,TRBV29-1,TRBJ1-2,CSAEEGNYGYTF
.,12,TRBV27,TRBJ2-7,CATNSPAYEQYF
TRBD1,14,TRBV19,TRBJ2-3,CASSTGQGGDTQYF
.,16,TRBV2,TRBJ1-5,CASSEARGGSNQPQHF
TRBD1,17,TRBV12-5,TRBJ1-5,CASDRPGTGNSNQPQHF
.,16,TRBV3-1/TRBV3-2,TRBJ1-6,CASSRTYPSYNSPLHF
TRBD2,20,TRBV6-2/TRBV6-3,TRBJ2-2,CASSYPIGLAGVSLTGELFF
.,15,TRBV11-2,TRBJ1-2,CASSLDLTDNYGYTF
TRBD1,15,TRBV19,TRBJ1-5,CASSLGQLGNQPQHF
.,12,TRBV20-1,TRBJ1-1,CSASLWNTEAFF
.,13,TRBV7-3,TRBJ1-2,CASSFTPGDGYTF
.,14,TRBV3-1/TRBV3-2,TRBJ1-2,CASSQVGGAQIYTF
TRBD1,13,TRBV18,TRBJ1-1,CASSRDRGGEAFF
.,13,TRBV11-3,TRBJ1-1,CASSPGARTEAFF
TRBD1,18,TRBV5-6,TRBJ1-1,CASSLAPPTGLVDTEAFF
.,17,TRBV23-1,TRBJ2-7,CASSQCFPFRLYYEQYF
.,13,TRBV18,TRBJ2-5,CASSPQRRETQYF
.,13,TRBV5-1,TRBJ1-1,CASSLGQSTEAFF
.,12,TRBV23-1,TRBJ1-2,CASSKREYGYTF
.,16,TRBV4-1,TRBJ2-4,CASSLYGGASRNIQYF
.,19,TRBV19,TRBJ1-6,CASSILKTGSSSYNSPLHF
.,14,TRBV6-5,TRBJ1-4,CASSRTVLNEKLFF
.,13,TRBV18,TRBJ1-4,CASSPPSNEKLFF
TRBD2,12,TRBV6-5,TRBJ2-3,CASGLAGDTQYF
.,14,TRBV19,TRBJ2-3,CASLPGTGTDTQYF
.,13,TRBV19,TRBJ2-7,CASSMWAAYEQYF